These T cell receptor beta chains were read from a single sample in a study of beta chain features in type 1 diabetes. Some clones are missing from TCRdb's copy, which holds only in-frame ones; the method was immunoSEQ multiplex PCR. The sample contains some 640,000 clones, more than 12% of which appear only once. The specimen sequenced was naive CD4+ T cells from blood. The receptor source for this set is a man aged 18 to 29 with type 1 diabetes. CDR3s include the opening cysteine and the closing phenylalanine or tryptophan. Each record gives: D gene, J gene, clone size, CDR3 length, V gene, CDR3 protein, CDR3 DNA. A D gene is named only where the DNA matches it firmly. The size of a clone is reported for some rows only, either as once, few or many, or as a class for expanded clones.

d_gene: .
j_gene: TRBJ1-1
abundance: .
len: 15
v_gene: TRBV7-9
CDR3aa: CASSLPGRLNTEAFF
CDR3nt: TGTGCCAGCAGCTTGCCTGGACGGCTGAACACTGAAGCTTTCTTT

d_gene: .
j_gene: TRBJ1-2
abundance: few
len: 13
v_gene: TRBV10-3
CDR3aa: CAISREKSDGYTF
CDR3nt: TGTGCCATCAGCCGGGAAAAGTCGGATGGCTACACCTTC

d_gene: TRBD1
j_gene: TRBJ2-5
abundance: .
len: 13
v_gene: TRBV7-2
CDR3aa: CASSLDREETQYF
CDR3nt: TGTGCCAGCAGCTTGGACAGGGAAGAGACCCAGTACTTC

d_gene: .
j_gene: TRBJ2-4
abundance: .
len: 16
v_gene: TRBV7-2
CDR3aa: CASSLAAGPAKNIQYF
CDR3nt: TGTGCCAGCAGCTTAGCTGCAGGGCCGGCCAAAAACATTCAGTACTTC

d_gene: .
j_gene: TRBJ2-3
abundance: .
len: 13
v_gene: TRBV9
CDR3aa: CASSVSFTDTQYF
CDR3nt: TGTGCCAGCAGCGTAAGCTTCACAGATACGCAGTATTTT

d_gene: .
j_gene: TRBJ2-3
abundance: .
len: 14
v_gene: TRBV2
CDR3aa: CASGGGGPTDTQYF
CDR3nt: TGTGCCAGCGGTGGTGGGGGCCCCACAGATACGCAGTATTTT

d_gene: .
j_gene: TRBJ2-3
abundance: few
len: 15
v_gene: TRBV5-1
CDR3aa: CASSLDSLSTDTQYF
CDR3nt: TGCGCCAGCAGCCTCGACAGTCTGAGCACAGATACGCAGTATTTT

d_gene: TRBD2
j_gene: TRBJ2-1
abundance: few
len: 15
v_gene: TRBV2
CDR3aa: CASSQREVYYDEQFF
CDR3nt: TGTGCCAGCAGTCAGCGGGAGGTATACTACGATGAGCAGTTCTTC

d_gene: .
j_gene: TRBJ2-5
abundance: .
len: 13
v_gene: TRBV2
CDR3aa: CASRGLREETQYF
CDR3nt: TGTGCCAGCAGGGGTCTACGGGAAGAGACCCAGTACTTC

d_gene: .
j_gene: TRBJ2-1
abundance: .
len: 15
v_gene: TRBV14
CDR3aa: CASSQFGISYNEQFF
CDR3nt: TGTGCCAGCAGCCAGTTTGGCATCTCCTACAATGAGCAGTTCTTC

d_gene: .
j_gene: TRBJ1-2
abundance: .
len: 17
v_gene: TRBV7-9
CDR3aa: CASSLDLRGWTVYGYTF
CDR3nt: TGTGCCAGCAGCTTAGATCTCCGGGGCTGGACCGTCTATGGCTACACCTTC

d_gene: .
j_gene: TRBJ1-1
abundance: few
len: 15
v_gene: TRBV30
CDR3aa: CAWSRPGVKDTEAFF
CDR3nt: TGTGCCTGGAGCCGCCCCGGTGTTAAGGACACTGAAGCTTTCTTT

d_gene: TRBD2
j_gene: TRBJ2-7
abundance: .
len: 14
v_gene: TRBV6-5
CDR3aa: CASSSPGLTYEQYF
CDR3nt: TGTGCCAGCAGTTCCCCGGGACTAACCTACGAGCAGTACTTC

d_gene: .
j_gene: TRBJ2-3
abundance: .
len: 12
v_gene: TRBV7-2
CDR3aa: CASSLDTDTQYF
CDR3nt: TGTGCCAGCAGCTTGGACACAGATACGCAGTATTTT

d_gene: .
j_gene: TRBJ1-5
abundance: .
len: 14
v_gene: TRBV19
CDR3aa: CASSTDRGSGPQHF
CDR3nt: TGTGCCAGTAGTACGGATCGCGGTTCTGGGCCCCAGCATTTT

d_gene: .
j_gene: TRBJ1-2
abundance: few
len: 12
v_gene: TRBV2
CDR3aa: CASSRTVDGYTF
CDR3nt: TGTGCCAGCAGTAGGACAGTAGATGGCTACACCTTC

d_gene: TRBD2
j_gene: TRBJ2-3
abundance: .
len: 14
v_gene: TRBV9
CDR3aa: CASSGGLAADTQYF
CDR3nt: TGTGCCAGCAGCGGTGGACTAGCCGCAGATACGCAGTATTTT

d_gene: TRBD2
j_gene: TRBJ2-7
abundance: .
len: 16
v_gene: TRBV14
CDR3aa: CASSRTASGPWNEQYF
CDR3nt: TGTGCCAGCAGCCGCACCGCTAGCGGGCCCTGGAACGAGCAGTACTTC

d_gene: .
j_gene: TRBJ1-2
abundance: .
len: 11
v_gene: TRBV20-1
CDR3aa: CSAGGRSGYTF
CDR3nt: TGCAGTGCTGGGGGGAGATCGGGCTACACCTTC

d_gene: .
j_gene: TRBJ1-2
abundance: few
len: 16
v_gene: TRBV4-1
CDR3aa: CASSQPPGRRKGGYTF
CDR3nt: TGCGCCAGCAGCCAACCACCGGGACGGCGAAAGGGTGGCTACACCTTC

d_gene: .
j_gene: TRBJ1-2
abundance: few
len: 13
v_gene: TRBV30
CDR3aa: CAWSVRFEYGYTF
CDR3nt: TGTGCCTGGAGTGTACGGTTTGAATATGGCTACACCTTC

d_gene: .
j_gene: TRBJ1-4
abundance: .
len: 12
v_gene: TRBV30
CDR3aa: CAWSPRNEKLFF
CDR3nt: TGTGCCTGGAGTCCGCGCAATGAAAAACTGTTTTTT

d_gene: TRBD1
j_gene: TRBJ2-7
abundance: .
len: 17
v_gene: TRBV28
CDR3aa: CASSSGALTGEVYEQYF
CDR3nt: TGTGCCAGCAGTTCAGGGGCCCTGACAGGGGAGGTTTACGAGCAGTACTTC

d_gene: .
j_gene: TRBJ1-5
abundance: .
len: 18
v_gene: TRBV27
CDR3aa: CASSPSQGTTYSNQPQHF
CDR3nt: TGTGCCAGCAGTCCCTCCCAGGGCACCACTTATAGCAATCAGCCCCAGCATTTT

d_gene: .
j_gene: TRBJ2-7
abundance: few
len: 11
v_gene: TRBV23-1
CDR3aa: CASSQSKDPHF
CDR3nt: TGCGCCAGCAGTCAATCGAAGGACCCGCACTTC

d_gene: .
j_gene: TRBJ2-1
abundance: .
len: 13
v_gene: TRBV13
CDR3aa: CASSLRWEPEQFF
CDR3nt: TGTGCCAGCAGCTTAAGGTGGGAACCTGAGCAGTTCTTC

d_gene: .
j_gene: TRBJ1-1
abundance: few
len: 14
v_gene: TRBV2
CDR3aa: CASSELGRNTEAFF
CDR3nt: TGTGCCAGCAGTGAACTGGGACGAAACACTGAAGCTTTCTTT

d_gene: .
j_gene: TRBJ2-5
abundance: few
len: 14
v_gene: TRBV5-1
CDR3aa: CASSLSSDRLTQYF
CDR3nt: TGCGCCAGCAGCTTGTCGAGCGACAGGCTGACCCAGTACTTC

d_gene: TRBD1
j_gene: TRBJ2-5
abundance: .
len: 16
v_gene: TRBV18
CDR3aa: CASSLNDRGDQETQYF
CDR3nt: TGTGCCAGCTCACTAAACGACAGGGGCGACCAAGAGACCCAGTACTTC

d_gene: .
j_gene: TRBJ2-3
abundance: few
len: 14
v_gene: TRBV7-3
CDR3aa: CASSPGLPGYTQYF
CDR3nt: TGTGCCAGCAGCCCCGGCCTCCCGGGGTATACGCAGTATTTT

d_gene: .
j_gene: TRBJ2-5
abundance: few
len: 14
v_gene: TRBV29-1
CDR3aa: CSVAWTLKKETQYF
CDR3nt: TGCAGCGTTGCCTGGACTCTGAAGAAAGAGACCCAGTACTTC

d_gene: TRBD1
j_gene: TRBJ2-7
abundance: .
len: 15
v_gene: TRBV25-1
CDR3aa: CASSESTGTGKRQYF
CDR3nt: TGTGCCAGCAGTGAGTCCACCGGGACAGGGAAGCGGCAGTACTTC

d_gene: .
j_gene: TRBJ1-2
abundance: few
len: 12
v_gene: TRBV30
CDR3aa: CAWSPDSYGYTF
CDR3nt: TGTGCCTGGAGCCCCGACAGTTATGGCTACACCTTC

d_gene: .
j_gene: TRBJ1-1
abundance: .
len: 17
v_gene: TRBV9
CDR3aa: CASSAGGAGDMNTEAFF
CDR3nt: TGTGCCAGCAGCGCGGGCGGGGCAGGGGACATGAACACTGAAGCTTTCTTT